Given below is one T cell receptor (beta chain) in context. Measured with immunoSEQ multiplex PCR; TCRdb has only the in-frame clones, and not every one. The data show some 70,000 clones, with 90% to 95% seen just once and around 7.8% held by the top ten. This sample was included in a study of blood T cell repertoires in COVID-19. The germline V and J ends were trimmed by 7 bases and 7 bases, with 19 bases remaining between them. Germline lookup yields CDR1 MGHRA and CDR2 YSYEKL. The CDR3 sequence is 14 residues long. Recruited during active infection, patients (from Seattle) were subsequently followed longitudinally.

The chain employs TRBV4-1 and TRBJ1-1; tentatively, D is TRBD1 (6 bases). The clonotype originates from a man in his forties with COVID-19, enrolled during active disease. Sequenced input: peripheral blood. The CDR3 nucleotides are TGCGCCAGCACGTCGATGGGGGCCACCCTTGAAGCTTTCTTT. This sequence encodes CASTSMGATLEAFF.